Listed below are T cell receptor beta chains from one sample, sequenced in a study of breast tumors, draining lymph nodes, adjacent tissues. MiXCR, applied by TCRdb to the multiplex PCR reads, yields one record per CDR3 protein. The data hold 150,000 to 200,000 distinct CDR3 sequences, with roughly 30% observed a single time. The specimen sequenced was axillary lymph node tissue. These receptors were taken from a female donor with breast cancer. Some clones in this sample may be carry-over from other donors' samples. Each CDR3 is given with its conserved first and last residue. The D gene is left open where the match is weak. Size is omitted from some rows. Given values are once, few, many or a class for expanded clones.

>TRBJ2-3|TRBV11-1|many|NA
CASRRSPKDTQYF
TGTGCCAGCAGAAGGTCTCCCAAGGATACGCAGTATTTT
>TRBJ2-5|TRBV6-5|NA|TRBD2
CASSQSTGASGGETQYF
TGTGCCAGCAGTCAGTCGACGGGGGCTAGCGGGGGAGAGACCCAGTACTTC
>TRBJ2-1|TRBV9|NA|NA
CASSSGPANTGVNEQFF
TGTGCCAGCAGCAGCGGGCCCGCGAACACCGGGGTCAATGAGCAGTTCTTC
>TRBJ2-7|TRBV3-1|NA|TRBD2
CASSQETASGTYEQYF
TGTGCCAGCAGCCAAGAAACGGCTAGCGGGACCTACGAGCAGTACTTC
>TRBJ1-2|TRBV27|many|NA
CASRESGETYYGYTF
TGTGCCAGCAGAGAGTCAGGGGAAACTTACTATGGCTACACCTTC
>TRBJ1-2|TRBV2|many|NA
CASRGDSAYGYTF
TGTGCCAGCAGAGGAGACAGTGCCTATGGCTACACCTTC
>TRBJ1-2|TRBV11-3|NA|TRBD1
CASSLTTGALYGYTF
TGTGCCAGCAGCTTAACTACAGGGGCACTCTATGGCTACACCTTC
>TRBJ2-3|TRBV7-2|many|NA
CASYPTGPRTDTQYF
TGTGCCAGCTACCCCACAGGGCCACGGACAGATACGCAGTATTTT
>TRBJ1-2|TRBV29-1|NA|NA
CSMDRRHLTNYGYTF
TGCAGCATGGACCGTAGGCACCTAACTAACTATGGCTACACCTTC
>TRBJ2-6|TRBV24-1|NA|NA
CATGLCSGANVLTF
TGTGCCACCGGGCTGTGCTCTGGGGCCAACGTCCTGACTTTC
>TRBJ1-2|TRBV20-1|NA|NA
CSANRLAANYGYTF
TGCAGTGCTAACCGCCTAGCTGCTAACTATGGCTACACCTTC
>TRBJ1-1|TRBV7-9|few|NA
CASSLFGGGTEAFF
TGTGCCAGCAGCTTATTCGGGGGAGGCACTGAAGCTTTCTTT
>TRBJ2-5|TRBV20-1|many|NA
CSARDPPRETQYF
TGCAGTGCTAGAGATCCCCCGCGCGAGACCCAGTACTTC
>TRBJ2-2|TRBV7-6|many|NA
CASSFKAGELFF
TGTGCCAGCAGCTTCAAAGCCGGGGAGCTGTTTTTT
>TRBJ1-4|TRBV27|many|NA
CASSATTQTATNEKLFF
TGTGCCAGCAGTGCGACCACCCAGACAGCAACTAATGAAAAACTGTTTTTT
>TRBJ2-5|TRBV20-1|NA|TRBD2
CSARDRSGSRETQYF
TGCAGTGCTAGAGATCGAAGCGGGAGTCGGGAGACCCAGTACTTC
>TRBJ2-3|TRBV11-2|NA|TRBD2
CASSIASGGTDTQYF
TGTGCCAGCAGCATTGCTAGCGGGGGCACAGATACGCAGTATTTT
>TRBJ2-5|TRBV7-6|many|NA
CASSPGPRGTQYF
TGTGCCAGCAGCCCTGGCCCCCGGGGGACCCAGTACTTC
>TRBJ1-1|TRBV9|NA|TRBD1
CASSAQTGGTEAFF
TGTGCCAGCAGCGCCCAGACAGGGGGCACTGAAGCTTTCTTT
>TRBJ2-5|TRBV5-6|many|NA
CASSFSNQETQYF
TGTGCCAGCAGCTTTTCGAACCAAGAGACCCAGTACTTC
>TRBJ2-7|TRBV19|many|NA
CASSYRAQSLDEQYF
TGTGCCAGTTCGTATAGGGCGCAGAGTTTGGACGAGCAGTACTTC
>TRBJ2-3|TRBV6-2/TRBV6-3|NA|NA
CASRPPRPWADTQYF
TGTGCCAGCAGACCGCCGCGGCCTTGGGCGGATACGCAGTATTTT
>TRBJ1-1|TRBV2|NA|NA
CASSTVAGTEAFF
TGTGCCAGCAGTACAGTAGCCGGCACTGAAGCTTTCTTT
>TRBJ2-3|TRBV20-1|NA|NA
CSARDLDSGPTGTQYF
TGCAGTGCTAGAGATCTCGATAGCGGCCCCACAGGTACGCAGTATTTT
>TRBJ2-5|TRBV12-3/TRBV12-4|many|NA
CASSPTTGETQYF
TGTGCCAGCAGTCCCACGACGGGAGAGACCCAGTACTTC
>TRBJ2-7|TRBV7-8|many|NA
CASSYYSGEQYF
TGTGCCAGCAGCTACTATTCCGGGGAGCAGTACTTC